This TCR beta chain originates from a study of cytomegalovirus exposure and HLA in healthy donors. Points from the study as a whole: A link between a missense DCLRE1C variant and TCR beta V- and J-gene trimming emerged from a later analysis. Researchers reported that three CMV-associated chains were confirmed in vitro as CMV antigen-specific. Immune exposure data for these donors was limited to CMV serostatus.

In the PCR, 60 Vbeta and 13 Jbeta primers were used. Clones were sequenced by immunoSEQ multiplex PCR, and TCRdb holds only the in-frame ones, with some missing. In the table there are 210,000 or so clones, around 80% of which are singletons. The CDR3 is 14 amino acids. The V segment lost 4 bases and the J segment 2 bases; nucleotides outside the gene matches: 5. Germline assignment: CDR1 SGHTA and CDR2 FQGNSA. In regard to this clone: What it binds is unknown.

This TCR derives from a boy aged 2 to 10 in good health and CMV-seronegative. Sequencing was performed on PBMCs. The chain recombines TRBV7-2 with TRBJ2-7, with 7 nucleotides matching TRBD1. CDR3 sequence reads: CASSSRTGAYEQYF. The CDR3 DNA is TGTGCCAGCAGCTCTCGGACAGGCGCCTACGAGCAGTACTTC.